This T cell receptor beta chain was observed in a study of blood T cell repertoires in COVID-19. Background on the study: Both acute and convalescent COVID-19 samples were obtained from the United States, Italy and Spain. The analysed material was cDNA or gDNA that came from T cells, B-cell-depleted T cells, or PBMCs.

As originally analysed: Amplification of reference gene primers was used by the study to estimate nucleated cell counts. Sequenced by immunoSEQ multiplex PCR; TCRdb stores in-frame clones only, minus some. The D gene and trimming were derived from the DNA, and the V and J assignments and clone size from that table. The sample holds some 80,000 clones, 78% seen once. This sequence originates from a human donor in a cohort sampled during active COVID-19. The sequencing input was peripheral blood.

The CDR3 loop is CASSFHSSHRREQYF. CDR3 coding DNA: TGTGCCAGCAGTTTCCACAGCTCCCATCGACGCGAGCAGTACTTC. This chain connects TRBV28 to TRBJ2-7; D uncertain. Germline CDR1 reads MDHEN; CDR2 reads SYDVKM. The CDR3 loop spans 15 amino acids. V was pared by 3 bases and J by 6 bases, with 18 bases between.